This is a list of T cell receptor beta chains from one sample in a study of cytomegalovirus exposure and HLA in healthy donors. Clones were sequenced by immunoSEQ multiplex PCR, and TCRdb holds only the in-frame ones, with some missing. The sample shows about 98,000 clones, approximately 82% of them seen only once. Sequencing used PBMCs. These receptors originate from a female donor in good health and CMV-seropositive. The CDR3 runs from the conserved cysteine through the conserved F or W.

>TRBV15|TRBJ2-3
CATSRGLGTDTQYF
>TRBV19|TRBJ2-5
CASSISGGRETQYF
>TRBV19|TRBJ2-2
CASSIEGLDTGELFF
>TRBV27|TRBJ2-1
CASSKREGYNEQFF
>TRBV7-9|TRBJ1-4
CASSLGTGVTTNEKLFF
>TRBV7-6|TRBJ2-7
CASSNLAGGRYEQYF
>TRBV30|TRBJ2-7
CAWSVSGSSYEQYF
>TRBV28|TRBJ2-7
CASRGLTYEQYF
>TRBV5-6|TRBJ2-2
CASSPRTRNTGELFF
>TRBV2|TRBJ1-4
CASSNNRDRFEKLFF
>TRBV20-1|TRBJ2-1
CSAADGEQFF
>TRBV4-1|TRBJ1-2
CASSRPGQGGGYTF
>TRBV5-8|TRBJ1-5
CASSLGREQPQHF